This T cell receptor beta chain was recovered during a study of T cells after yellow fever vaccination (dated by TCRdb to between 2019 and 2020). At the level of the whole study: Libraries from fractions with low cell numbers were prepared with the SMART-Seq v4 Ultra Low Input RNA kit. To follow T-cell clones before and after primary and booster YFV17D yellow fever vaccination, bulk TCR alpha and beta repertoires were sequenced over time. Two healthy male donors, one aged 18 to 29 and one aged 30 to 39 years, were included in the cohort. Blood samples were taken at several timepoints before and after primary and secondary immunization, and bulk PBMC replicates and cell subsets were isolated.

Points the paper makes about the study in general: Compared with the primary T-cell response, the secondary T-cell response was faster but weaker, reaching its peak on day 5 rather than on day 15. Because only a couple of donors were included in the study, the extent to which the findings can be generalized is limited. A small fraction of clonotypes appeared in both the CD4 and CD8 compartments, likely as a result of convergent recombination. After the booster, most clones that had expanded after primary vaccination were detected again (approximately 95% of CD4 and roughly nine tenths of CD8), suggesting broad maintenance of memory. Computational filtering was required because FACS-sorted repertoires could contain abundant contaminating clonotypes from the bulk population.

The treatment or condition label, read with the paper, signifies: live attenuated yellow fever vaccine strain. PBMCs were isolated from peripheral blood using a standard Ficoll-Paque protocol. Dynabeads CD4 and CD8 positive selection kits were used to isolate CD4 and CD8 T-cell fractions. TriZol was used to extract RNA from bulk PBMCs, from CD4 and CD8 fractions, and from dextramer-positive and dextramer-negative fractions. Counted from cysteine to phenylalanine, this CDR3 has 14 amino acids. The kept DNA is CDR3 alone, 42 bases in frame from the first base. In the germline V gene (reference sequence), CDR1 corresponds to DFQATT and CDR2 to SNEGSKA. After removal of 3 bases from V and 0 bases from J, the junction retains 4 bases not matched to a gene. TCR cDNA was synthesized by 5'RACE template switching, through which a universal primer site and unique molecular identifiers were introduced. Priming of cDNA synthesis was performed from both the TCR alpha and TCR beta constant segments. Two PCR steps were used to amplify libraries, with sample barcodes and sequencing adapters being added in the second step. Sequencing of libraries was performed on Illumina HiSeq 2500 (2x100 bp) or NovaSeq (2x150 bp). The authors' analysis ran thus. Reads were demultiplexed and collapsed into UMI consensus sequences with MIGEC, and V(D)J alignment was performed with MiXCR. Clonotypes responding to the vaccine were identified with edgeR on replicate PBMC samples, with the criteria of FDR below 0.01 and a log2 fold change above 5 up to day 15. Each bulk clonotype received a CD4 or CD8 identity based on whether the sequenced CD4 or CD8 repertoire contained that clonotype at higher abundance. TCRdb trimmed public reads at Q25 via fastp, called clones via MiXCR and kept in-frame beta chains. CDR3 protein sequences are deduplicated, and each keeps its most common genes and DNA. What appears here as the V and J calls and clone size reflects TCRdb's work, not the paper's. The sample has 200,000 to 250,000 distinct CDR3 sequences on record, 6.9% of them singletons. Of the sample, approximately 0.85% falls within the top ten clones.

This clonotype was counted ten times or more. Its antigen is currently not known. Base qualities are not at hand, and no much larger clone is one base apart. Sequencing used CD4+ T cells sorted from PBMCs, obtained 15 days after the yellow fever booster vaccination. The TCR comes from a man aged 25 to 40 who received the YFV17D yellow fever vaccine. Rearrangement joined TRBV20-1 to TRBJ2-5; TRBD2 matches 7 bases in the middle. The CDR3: CSASSSGYQETQYF. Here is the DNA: TGCAGTGCTAGCTCTAGCGGATACCAAGAGACCCAGTACTTC.